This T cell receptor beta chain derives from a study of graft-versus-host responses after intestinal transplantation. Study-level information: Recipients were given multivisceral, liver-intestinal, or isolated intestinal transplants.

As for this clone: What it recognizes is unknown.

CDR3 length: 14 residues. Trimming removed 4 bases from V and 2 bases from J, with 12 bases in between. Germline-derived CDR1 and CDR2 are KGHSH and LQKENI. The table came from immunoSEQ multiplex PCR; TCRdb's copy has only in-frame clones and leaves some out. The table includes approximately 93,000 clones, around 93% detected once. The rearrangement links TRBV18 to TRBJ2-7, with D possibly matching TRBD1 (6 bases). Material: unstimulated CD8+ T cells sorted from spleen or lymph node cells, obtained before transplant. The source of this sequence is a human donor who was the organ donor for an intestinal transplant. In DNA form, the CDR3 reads TGTGCCAGCTCACAACATAGGACAGCCTACGAGCAGTACTTC. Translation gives CASSQHRTAYEQYF.